The entry below gives a single T cell receptor (beta chain) sequence along with its context. The repertoire was sequenced with immunoSEQ multiplex PCR; TCRdb's copy has only in-frame clones and lacks some. The profile covers about 380,000 clones, with approximately 95% appearing a single time and approximately 0.02% taken by the ten largest. The CDR3 covers 18 residues. Trimming at V came to 3 bases and at J to 0 bases, leaving 12 bases not matched to a gene. Germline CDR1 reads MDHEN; CDR2 reads SYDVKM. The record originates from a study of shared T cell receptors in the human thymus. The sequenced sample consisted of thymocytes. This chain links TRBV28 with TRBJ2-7; 9 bases match TRBD2. The TCR sequence derives from a human donor. The CDR3 sequence is CASSFTRSPSGISYEQYF. In nucleotides, the CDR3 is TGTGCCAGCAGTTTCACCCGGTCTCCTAGCGGGATCTCCTACGAGCAGTACTTC.